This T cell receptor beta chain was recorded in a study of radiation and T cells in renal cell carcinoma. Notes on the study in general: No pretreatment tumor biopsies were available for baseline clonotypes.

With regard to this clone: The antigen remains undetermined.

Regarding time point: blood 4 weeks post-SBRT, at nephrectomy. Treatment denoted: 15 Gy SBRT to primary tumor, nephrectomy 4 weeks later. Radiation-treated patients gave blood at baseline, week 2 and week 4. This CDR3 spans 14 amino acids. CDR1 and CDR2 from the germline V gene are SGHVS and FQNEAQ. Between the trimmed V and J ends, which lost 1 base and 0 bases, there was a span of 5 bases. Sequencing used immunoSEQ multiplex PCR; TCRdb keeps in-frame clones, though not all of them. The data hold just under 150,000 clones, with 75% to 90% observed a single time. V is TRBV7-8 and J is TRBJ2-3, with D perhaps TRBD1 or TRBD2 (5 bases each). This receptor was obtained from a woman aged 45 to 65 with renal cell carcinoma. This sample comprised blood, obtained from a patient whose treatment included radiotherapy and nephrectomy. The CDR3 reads CASSLGDSTDTQYF. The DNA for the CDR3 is TGTGCCAGCAGCTTAGGGGACAGCACAGATACGCAGTATTTT.